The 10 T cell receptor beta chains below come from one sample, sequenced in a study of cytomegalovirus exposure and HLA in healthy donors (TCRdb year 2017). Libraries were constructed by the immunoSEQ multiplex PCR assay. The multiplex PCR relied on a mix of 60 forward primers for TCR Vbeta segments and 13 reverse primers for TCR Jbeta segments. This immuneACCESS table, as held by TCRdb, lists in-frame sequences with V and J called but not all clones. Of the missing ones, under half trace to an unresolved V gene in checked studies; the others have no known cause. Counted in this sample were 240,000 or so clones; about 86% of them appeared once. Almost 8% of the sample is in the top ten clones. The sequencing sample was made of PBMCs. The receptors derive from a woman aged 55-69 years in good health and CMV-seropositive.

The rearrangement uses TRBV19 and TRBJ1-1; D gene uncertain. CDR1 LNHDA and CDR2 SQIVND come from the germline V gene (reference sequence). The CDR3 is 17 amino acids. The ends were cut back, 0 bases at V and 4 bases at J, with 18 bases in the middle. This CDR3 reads CASSIEPTLGGSTEAFF. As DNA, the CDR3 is TGTGCCAGTAGTATAGAGCCCACTCTTGGCGGTAGCACTGAAGCTTTCTTT.

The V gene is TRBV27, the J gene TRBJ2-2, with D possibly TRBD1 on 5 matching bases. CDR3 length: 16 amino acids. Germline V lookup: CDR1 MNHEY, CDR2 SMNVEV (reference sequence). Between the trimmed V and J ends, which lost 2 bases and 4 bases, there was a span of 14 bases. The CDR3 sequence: CASSLMAGWRTGELFF. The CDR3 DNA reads TGTGCCAGCAGTTTAATGGCAGGGTGGCGCACCGGGGAGCTGTTTTTT.

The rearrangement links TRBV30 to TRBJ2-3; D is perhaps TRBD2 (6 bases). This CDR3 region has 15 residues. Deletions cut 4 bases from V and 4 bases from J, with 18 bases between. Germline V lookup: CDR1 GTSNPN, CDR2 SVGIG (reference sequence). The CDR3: CAWKGWRARPDTQYF. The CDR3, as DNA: TGTGCCTGGAAAGGCTGGAGGGCCCGGCCAGATACGCAGTATTTT.

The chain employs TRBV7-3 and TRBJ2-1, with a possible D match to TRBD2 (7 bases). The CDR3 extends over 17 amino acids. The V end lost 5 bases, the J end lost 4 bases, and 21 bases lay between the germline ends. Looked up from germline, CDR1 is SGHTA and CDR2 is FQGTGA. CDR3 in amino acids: CASSRSVGGQKYNEQFF. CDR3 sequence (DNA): TGTGCCAGCAGCCGATCCGTCGGGGGGCAGAAATACAATGAGCAGTTCTTC.

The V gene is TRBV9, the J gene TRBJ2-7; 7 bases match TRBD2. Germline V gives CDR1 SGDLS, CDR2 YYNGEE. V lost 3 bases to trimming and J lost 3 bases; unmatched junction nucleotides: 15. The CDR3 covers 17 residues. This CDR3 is CASSALGSSSGIYEQYF. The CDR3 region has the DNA TGTGCCAGCAGCGCTCTGGGGAGCTCTAGCGGAATCTACGAGCAGTACTTC.

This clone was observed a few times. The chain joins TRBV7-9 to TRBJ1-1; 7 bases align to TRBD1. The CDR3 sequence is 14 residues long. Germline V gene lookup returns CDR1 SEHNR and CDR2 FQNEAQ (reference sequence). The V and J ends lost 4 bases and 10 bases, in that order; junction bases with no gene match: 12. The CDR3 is CASSSDRVGLVAFF. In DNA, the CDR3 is TGTGCCAGCAGCTCTGACAGGGTCGGCTTGGTAGCTTTCTTT. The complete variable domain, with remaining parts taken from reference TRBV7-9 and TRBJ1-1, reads DTGVSQNPRHKITKRGQNVTFRCDPISEHNRLYWYRQTLGQGPEFLTYFQNEAQLEKSRLLSDRFSAERPKGSFSTLEIQRTEQGDSAMYLCASSSDRVGLVAFFGQGTRLTVV.

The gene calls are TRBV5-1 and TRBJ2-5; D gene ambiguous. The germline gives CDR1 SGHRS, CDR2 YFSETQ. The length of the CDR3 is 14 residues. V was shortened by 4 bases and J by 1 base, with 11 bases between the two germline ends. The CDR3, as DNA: TGCGCCAGCAGCGCCGCACTCGCCCAAGAGACCCAGTACTTC. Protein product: CASSAALAQETQYF.

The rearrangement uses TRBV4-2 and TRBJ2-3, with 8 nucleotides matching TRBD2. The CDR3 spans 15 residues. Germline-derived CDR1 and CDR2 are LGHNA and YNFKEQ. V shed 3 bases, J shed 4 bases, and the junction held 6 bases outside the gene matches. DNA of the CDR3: TGTGCCAGCAGCCAGATTACTAGCGGCCCAGATACGCAGTATTTT. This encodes CASSQITSGPDTQYF.

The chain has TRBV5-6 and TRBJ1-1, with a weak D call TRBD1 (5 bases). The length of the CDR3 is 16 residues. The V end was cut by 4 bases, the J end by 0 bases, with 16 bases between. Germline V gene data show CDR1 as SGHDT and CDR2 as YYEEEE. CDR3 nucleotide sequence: TGTGCCAGCAGCCCCGCTCCAGGGATAATGAACACTGAAGCTTTCTTT. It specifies CASSPAPGIMNTEAFF.

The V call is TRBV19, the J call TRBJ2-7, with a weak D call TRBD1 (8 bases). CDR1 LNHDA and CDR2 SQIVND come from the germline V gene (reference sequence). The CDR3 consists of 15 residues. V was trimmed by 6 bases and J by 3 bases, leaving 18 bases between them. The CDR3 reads CASSPTDRDYYEQYF. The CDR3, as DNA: TGTGCCAGTAGCCCCACGGACAGGGACTACTACGAGCAGTACTTC.